These T cell receptor beta chains were read from a single sample in a study of vaccination effects on CD4 cells after COVID-19. Antigen specificity for these receptors is unknown. The protocol was immunoSEQ multiplex PCR, while the TCRdb copy is restricted to in-frame clones and leaves out a portion. The sample consists of 40,000 to 45,000 clones, 65% to 75% of them appearing once. The sequenced sample was CD4+ T cells from PBMCs cultured without peptide, obtained after COVID-19 vaccination. The receptor source for this set is a human donor who received a COVID-19 vaccine. CDR3s leave out the opening cysteine and the closing phenylalanine or tryptophan. Fields, in order: J gene, V gene, CDR3 protein.

J: TRBJ2-1; V: TRBV3-1/TRBV3-2; CDR3: ASSQDFRGPYNEQF
J: TRBJ2-1; V: TRBV18; CDR3: ASLRTSGAYNEQF
J: TRBJ1-2; V: TRBV12-3/TRBV12-4; CDR3: ASSLTGGYGYT
J: TRBJ1-3; V: TRBV27; CDR3: ASSPRRRTGNTIY
J: TRBJ1-2; V: TRBV27; CDR3: ASSLGGPGTDVTNYGYT
J: TRBJ2-4; V: TRBV5-1; CDR3: ASSPTIAKNIQY
J: TRBJ1-4; V: TRBV12-3/TRBV12-4; CDR3: ASAQASNEKLF
J: TRBJ1-3; V: TRBV7-9; CDR3: ASSSVGARSGNTIY
J: TRBJ2-1; V: TRBV9; CDR3: ASSVAPSQHNEQF
J: TRBJ1-5; V: TRBV10-2; CDR3: ASTEGGLPQH
J: TRBJ2-7; V: TRBV18; CDR3: ASSSDANEQY
J: TRBJ2-1; V: TRBV10-2; CDR3: ASSDVGNEQF
J: TRBJ1-2; V: TRBV5-1; CDR3: ASSEQGNYGYT
J: TRBJ2-3; V: TRBV10-3; CDR3: AISDPRAGIIDTQY
J: TRBJ1-1; V: TRBV7-6; CDR3: ASSLAPGSDTEAF
J: TRBJ1-6; V: TRBV10-3; CDR3: AISPGTGNSPLH
J: TRBJ1-6; V: TRBV25-1; CDR3: ASSESEYNSPLH
J: TRBJ1-2; V: TRBV20-1; CDR3: SASLESGGYT
J: TRBJ1-6; V: TRBV5-1; CDR3: ASRGLENSPLH
J: TRBJ2-2; V: TRBV5-4; CDR3: ASRAGSLNTGELF
J: TRBJ2-2; V: TRBV7-7; CDR3: ASSRSRGKTGELF
J: TRBJ2-7; V: TRBV6-1; CDR3: ATSTVGYEQY
J: TRBJ1-5; V: TRBV6-6; CDR3: ASSKTGGSPQPQH
J: TRBJ2-7; V: TRBV6-2/TRBV6-3; CDR3: ASSLTSGGTYEQY
J: TRBJ2-7; V: TRBV6-5; CDR3: ASSYEGTGSYEQY
J: TRBJ1-1; V: TRBV25-1; CDR3: ASGRMNTEAF
J: TRBJ2-7; V: TRBV18; CDR3: ASSDRGNEQY
J: TRBJ2-2; V: TRBV29-1; CDR3: SVRQGWSGELF
J: TRBJ2-7; V: TRBV12-5; CDR3: ASGLETVYEQY
J: TRBJ2-7; V: TRBV6-5; CDR3: ASSSDRFTVLYEQY
J: TRBJ2-3; V: TRBV27; CDR3: ASCRQGVELSTDTQY
J: TRBJ1-1; V: TRBV5-4; CDR3: ASSLRLGWGNTEAF
J: TRBJ1-5; V: TRBV11-2; CDR3: ASSLGQYSNQPQH
J: TRBJ2-5; V: TRBV4-2; CDR3: ASSQGEAGRQETQY
J: TRBJ2-7; V: TRBV6-6; CDR3: ASNDRFLSYEQY
J: TRBJ2-7; V: TRBV7-7; CDR3: ASSVGTGHSYEQY
J: TRBJ1-4; V: TRBV7-9; CDR3: ASSLVGLGQGEKLF
J: TRBJ2-3; V: TRBV4-1; CDR3: ASSQDYGAGDTQY
J: TRBJ2-3; V: TRBV3-1/TRBV3-2; CDR3: ASSPGTRSDTQY
J: TRBJ2-5; V: TRBV11-3; CDR3: ASSLARGVPNQETQY
J: TRBJ2-5; V: TRBV4-1; CDR3: ASSQAQETQY
J: TRBJ1-1; V: TRBV3-1/TRBV3-2; CDR3: ASSPDGRTRGGAVTEAF
J: TRBJ2-3; V: TRBV7-9; CDR3: ASSTSGSADTQY
J: TRBJ2-7; V: TRBV7-2; CDR3: ASSLRDRSSYEQY
J: TRBJ1-2; V: TRBV5-6; CDR3: ASSLDGYGYT
J: TRBJ1-4; V: TRBV18; CDR3: ASSPNEKLF
J: TRBJ2-7; V: TRBV24-1; CDR3: ATSAAGGTYEQY
J: TRBJ1-1; V: TRBV18; CDR3: ASSPTGGTEAF
J: TRBJ2-2; V: TRBV5-1; CDR3: ASSLGRELF
J: TRBJ1-2; V: TRBV2; CDR3: ASSVQGQDGYT
J: TRBJ1-5; V: TRBV5-1; CDR3: ASSDRGPYSNQPQH
J: TRBJ2-1; V: TRBV7-2; CDR3: ASKVDRGSYNEQF
J: TRBJ1-5; V: TRBV7-9; CDR3: ASSSGDRGRGQPQH
J: TRBJ2-2; V: TRBV7-2; CDR3: ASSLRGGNTGELF
J: TRBJ2-7; V: TRBV27; CDR3: ASSLGGTATYEQY